This T cell receptor beta chain was obtained from a study of human T cells and chemical hapten exposure. Specified time point: pre-sensitization, week 0. This sample's treatment: therapeutic diphenylcyclopropenone sensitization with weekly scalp DPC. A single record per CDR3 protein comes from TCRdb applying MiXCR to the RACE reads. This sample has 80,000 to 100,000 distinct CDR3 sequences, with around 9.6% found just once. This clonotype showed up many times. V lost 4 bases, J lost 7 bases, and 14 bases lay in between. The germline CDR1 and CDR2 sequences are SGHDT and YYEEEE. This CDR3 is built from 13 residues.

V and J are TRBV5-6 and TRBJ2-5, with D unclear. This material consisted of whole blood, taken in connection with sensitization to the hapten diphenylcyclopropenone (DPC). This receptor was obtained from a woman aged 40 to 50 with alopecia areata. Some clones in this sample may be carry-over from other donors' samples. Written as DNA, the CDR3 is TGTGCCAGCAGCATAGTAGCCGCCGCGACCCAGTACTTC. As protein: CASSIVAAATQYF.